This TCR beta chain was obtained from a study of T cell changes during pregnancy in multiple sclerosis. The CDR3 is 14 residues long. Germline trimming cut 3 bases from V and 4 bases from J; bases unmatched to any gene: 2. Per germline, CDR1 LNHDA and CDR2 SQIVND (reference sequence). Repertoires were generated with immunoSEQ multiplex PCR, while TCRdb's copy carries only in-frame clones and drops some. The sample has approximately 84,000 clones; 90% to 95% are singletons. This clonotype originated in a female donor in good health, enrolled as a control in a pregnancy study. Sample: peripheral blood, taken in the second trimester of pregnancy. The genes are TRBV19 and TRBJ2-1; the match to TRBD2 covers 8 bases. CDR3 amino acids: CASSMSGRYNEQFF. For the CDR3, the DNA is TGTGCCAGTAGTATGAGCGGGAGATACAATGAGCAGTTCTTC.